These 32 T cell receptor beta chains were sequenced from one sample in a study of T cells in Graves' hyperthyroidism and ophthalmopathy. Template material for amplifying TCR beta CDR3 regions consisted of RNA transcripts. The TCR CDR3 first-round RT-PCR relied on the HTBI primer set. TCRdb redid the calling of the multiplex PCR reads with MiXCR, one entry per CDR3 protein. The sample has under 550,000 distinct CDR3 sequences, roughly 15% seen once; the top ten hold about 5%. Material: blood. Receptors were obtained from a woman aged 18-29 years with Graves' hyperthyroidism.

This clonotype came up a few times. The CDR3 region is CAWSDLAGTEQYF. As DNA, the CDR3 is TGTGCCTGGAGTGACCTAGCGGGTACCGAGCAGTACTTC. The J gene is TRBJ2-7, the V gene TRBV30; 8 bases map to TRBD2. CDR3 length equals 13 residues. V lost 1 base and J lost 6; bases outside the gene matches: 5. CDR1 is GTSNPN, CDR2 SVGIG, per germline (reference sequence).

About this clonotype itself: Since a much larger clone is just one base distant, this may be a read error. CDR3 sequence reads: CSARGTSGNYEQYF. The CDR3 DNA sequence: TGCAGTGCTAGGGGTACTAGCGGGAACTATGAGCAGTACTTC. The chain carries TRBV20-1 and TRBJ2-7; TRBD2 aligns across 10 bases. This CDR3 region has 14 residues. Trimming took 3 bases from V and 7 from J; bases not matched to a gene: 9. Germline V gives CDR1 DFQATT, CDR2 SNEGSKA (reference sequence).

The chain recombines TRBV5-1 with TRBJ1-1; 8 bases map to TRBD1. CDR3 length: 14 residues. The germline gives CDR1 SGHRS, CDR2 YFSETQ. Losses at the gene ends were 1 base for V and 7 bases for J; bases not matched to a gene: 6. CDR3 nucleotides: TGCGCCAGCAGCTTGTTCCAGGGGGCTAATGAAGCTTTCTTT. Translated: CASSLFQGANEAFF.

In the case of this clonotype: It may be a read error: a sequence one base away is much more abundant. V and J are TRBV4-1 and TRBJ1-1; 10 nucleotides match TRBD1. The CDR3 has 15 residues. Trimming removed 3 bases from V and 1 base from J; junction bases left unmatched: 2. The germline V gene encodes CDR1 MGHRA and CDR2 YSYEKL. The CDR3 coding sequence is TGCGCCAGCAGCCAGCGGGACAGGGGGAACACTGAAGCTTTCTTT. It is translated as CASSQRDRGNTEAFF.

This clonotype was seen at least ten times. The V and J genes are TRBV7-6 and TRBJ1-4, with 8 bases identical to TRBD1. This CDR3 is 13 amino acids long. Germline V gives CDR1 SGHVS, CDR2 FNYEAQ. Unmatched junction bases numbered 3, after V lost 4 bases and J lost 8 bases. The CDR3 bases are TGTGCCAGCAGCTCGGGACAGGAAGAAAAACTGTTTTTT. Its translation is CASSSGQEEKLFF.

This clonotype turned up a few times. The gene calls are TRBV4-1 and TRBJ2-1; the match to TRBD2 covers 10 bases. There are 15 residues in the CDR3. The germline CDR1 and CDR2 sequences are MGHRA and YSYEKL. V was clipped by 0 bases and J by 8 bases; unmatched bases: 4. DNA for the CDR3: TGCGCCAGCAGCCAAGATAGCGGGAGGTTTGATGAGCAGTTCTTC. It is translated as CASSQDSGRFDEQFF.

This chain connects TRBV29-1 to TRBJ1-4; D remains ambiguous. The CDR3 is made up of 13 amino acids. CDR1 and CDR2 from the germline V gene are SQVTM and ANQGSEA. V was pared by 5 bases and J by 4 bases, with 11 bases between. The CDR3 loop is CSVRQTLNEKLFF. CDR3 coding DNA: TGCAGCGTTCGCCAGACCCTTAATGAAAAACTGTTTTTT.

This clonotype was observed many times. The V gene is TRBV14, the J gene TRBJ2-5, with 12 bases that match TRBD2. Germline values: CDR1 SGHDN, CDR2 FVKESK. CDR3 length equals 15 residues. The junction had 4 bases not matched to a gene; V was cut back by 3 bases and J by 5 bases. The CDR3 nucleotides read TGTGCCAGCAGCCACCTAGCGGGAGGGTCGGAGACCCAGTACTTC. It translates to CASSHLAGGSETQYF.

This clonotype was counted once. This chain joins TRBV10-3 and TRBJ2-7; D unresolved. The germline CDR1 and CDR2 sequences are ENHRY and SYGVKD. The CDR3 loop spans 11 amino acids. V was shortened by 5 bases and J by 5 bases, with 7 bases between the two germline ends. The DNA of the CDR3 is TGTGCCATCAGTATTCAGGACGAGCAGTACTTC. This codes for CAISIQDEQYF.

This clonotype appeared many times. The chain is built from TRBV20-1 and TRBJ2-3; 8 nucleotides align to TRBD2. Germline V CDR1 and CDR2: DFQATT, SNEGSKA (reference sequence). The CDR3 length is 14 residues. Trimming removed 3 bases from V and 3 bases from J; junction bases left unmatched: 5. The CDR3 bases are TGCAGTGCTAGGACTAGCGAAGCGACAGATACGCAGTATTTT. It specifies CSARTSEATDTQYF.

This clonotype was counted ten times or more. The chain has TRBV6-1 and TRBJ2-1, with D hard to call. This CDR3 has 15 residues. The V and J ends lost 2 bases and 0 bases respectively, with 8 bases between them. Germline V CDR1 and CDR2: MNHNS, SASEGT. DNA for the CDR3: TGTGCCAGCAGTGAACGACGGAACTCCTACAATGAGCAGTTCTTC. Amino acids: CASSERRNSYNEQFF.

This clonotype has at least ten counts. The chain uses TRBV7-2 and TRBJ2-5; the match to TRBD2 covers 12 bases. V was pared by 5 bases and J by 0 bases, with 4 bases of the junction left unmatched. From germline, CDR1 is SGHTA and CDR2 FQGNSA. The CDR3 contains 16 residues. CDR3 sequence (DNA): TGTGCCAGCAGCGCCTGGACTAGCGGGGACCAAGAGACCCAGTACTTC. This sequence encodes CASSAWTSGDQETQYF.

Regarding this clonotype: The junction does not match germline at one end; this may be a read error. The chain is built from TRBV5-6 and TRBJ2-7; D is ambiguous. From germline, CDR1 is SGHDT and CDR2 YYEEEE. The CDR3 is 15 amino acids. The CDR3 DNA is TGTGCCAGCAGCTCGGACCGTCGCAACCTTTACGAGCAGTGCTTC. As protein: CASSSDRRNLYEQCF.

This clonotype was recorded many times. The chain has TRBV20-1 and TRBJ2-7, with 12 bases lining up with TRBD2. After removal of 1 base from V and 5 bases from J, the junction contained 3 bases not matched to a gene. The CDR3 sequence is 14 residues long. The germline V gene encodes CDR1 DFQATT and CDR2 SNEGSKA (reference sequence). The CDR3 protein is CSARGLAGDHEQYF. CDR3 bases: TGCAGTGCTAGAGGACTAGCGGGAGACCACGAGCAGTACTTC.

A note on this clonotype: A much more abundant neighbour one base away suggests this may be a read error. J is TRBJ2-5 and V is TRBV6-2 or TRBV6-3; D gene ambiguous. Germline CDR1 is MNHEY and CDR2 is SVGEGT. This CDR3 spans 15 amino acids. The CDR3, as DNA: TGTACCAGCAGTTACTCTGGTGGGGTTGGGGAGACCCAGTACTTC. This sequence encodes CTSSYSGGVGETQYF.

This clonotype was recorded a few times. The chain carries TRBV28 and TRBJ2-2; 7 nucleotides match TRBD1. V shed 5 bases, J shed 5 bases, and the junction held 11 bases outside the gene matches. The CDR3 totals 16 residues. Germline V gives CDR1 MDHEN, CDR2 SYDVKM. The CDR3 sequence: CASSPGAGGVTGELFF. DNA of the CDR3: TGTGCCAGCAGTCCCGGTGCAGGGGGTGTAACCGGGGAGCTGTTTTTT.

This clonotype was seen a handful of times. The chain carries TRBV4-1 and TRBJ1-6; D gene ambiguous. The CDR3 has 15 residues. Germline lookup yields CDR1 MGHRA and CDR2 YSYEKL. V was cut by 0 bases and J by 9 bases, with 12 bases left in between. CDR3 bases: TGCGCCAGCAGCCAAGAATGGGCCCGGCTTTCACCCCTCCACTTT. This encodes CASSQEWARLSPLHF.

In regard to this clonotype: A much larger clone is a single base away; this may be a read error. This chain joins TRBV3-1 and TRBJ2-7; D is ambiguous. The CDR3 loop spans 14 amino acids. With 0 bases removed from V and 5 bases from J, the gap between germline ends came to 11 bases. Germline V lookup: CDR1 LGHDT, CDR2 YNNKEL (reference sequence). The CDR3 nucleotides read TGTGCCAGCAGCCAAGATCTGCACCCCCACGAGCAGTACTTC. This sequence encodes CASSQDLHPHEQYF.

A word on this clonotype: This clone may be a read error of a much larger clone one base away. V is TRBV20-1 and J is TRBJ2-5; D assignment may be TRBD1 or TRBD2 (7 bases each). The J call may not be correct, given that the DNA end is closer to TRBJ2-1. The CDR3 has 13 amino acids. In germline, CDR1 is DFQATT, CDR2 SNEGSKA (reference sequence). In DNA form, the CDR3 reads TGCAGTGCTAGAGGGGACAGCGGGGAGACCCAGTTCTTC. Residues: CSARGDSGETQFF.

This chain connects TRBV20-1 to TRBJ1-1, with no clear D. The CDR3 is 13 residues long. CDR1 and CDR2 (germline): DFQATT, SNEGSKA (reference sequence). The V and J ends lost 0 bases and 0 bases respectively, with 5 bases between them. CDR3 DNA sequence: TGCAGTGCTAGAGATGGGGTGAACACTGAAGCTTTCTTT. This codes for CSARDGVNTEAFF.

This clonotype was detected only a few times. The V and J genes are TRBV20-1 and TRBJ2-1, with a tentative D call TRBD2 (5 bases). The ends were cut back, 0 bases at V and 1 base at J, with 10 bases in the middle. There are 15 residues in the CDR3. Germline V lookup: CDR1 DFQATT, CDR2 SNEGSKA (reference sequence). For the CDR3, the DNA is TGCAGTGCTAGAGATGCCGGGAATTCCTACAATGAGCAGTTCTTC. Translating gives CSARDAGNSYNEQFF.

The CDR3 sequence is CASSMMAGGVYGYTF. CDR3 sequence (DNA): TGTGCCAGTAGTATGATGGCAGGGGGCGTCTATGGCTACACCTTC. The gene calls are TRBV19 and TRBJ1-2; 8 bases match TRBD1. Germline V gene data show CDR1 as LNHDA and CDR2 as SQIVND (reference sequence). Unmatched junction bases numbered 7, after V lost 3 bases and J lost 4 bases. CDR3 length: 15 amino acids.

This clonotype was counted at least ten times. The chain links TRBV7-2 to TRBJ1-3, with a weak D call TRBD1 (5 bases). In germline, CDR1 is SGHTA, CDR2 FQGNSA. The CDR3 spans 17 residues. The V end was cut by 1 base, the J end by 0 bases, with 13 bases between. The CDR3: CASSLVLGVISGNTIYF. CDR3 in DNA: TGTGCCAGCAGCTTAGTTCTGGGGGTGATCTCTGGAAACACCATATATTTT.

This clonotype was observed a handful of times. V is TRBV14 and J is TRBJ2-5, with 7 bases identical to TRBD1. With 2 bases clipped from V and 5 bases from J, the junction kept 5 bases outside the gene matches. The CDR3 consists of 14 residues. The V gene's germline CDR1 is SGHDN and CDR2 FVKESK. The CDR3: CASSQRQGRETQYF. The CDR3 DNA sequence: TGTGCCAGCAGCCAACGACAGGGTCGGGAGACCCAGTACTTC.

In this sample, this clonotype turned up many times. CDR3 amino acids: CASSLGTGAYYEQYF. DNA for the CDR3: TGTGCCAGCAGTTTGGGGACAGGGGCTTACTACGAGCAGTACTTC. J is TRBJ2-7 and V is TRBV12-3 or TRBV12-4, with TRBD1 matching 10 bases. J lost 3 bases, V lost 3 bases, and 5 bases had no gene match. The CDR3 spans 15 residues.

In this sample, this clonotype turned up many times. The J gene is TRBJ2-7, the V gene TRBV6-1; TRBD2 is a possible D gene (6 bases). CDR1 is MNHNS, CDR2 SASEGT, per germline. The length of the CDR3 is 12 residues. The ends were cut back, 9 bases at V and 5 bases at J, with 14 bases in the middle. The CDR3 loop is CASSASVNEQYF. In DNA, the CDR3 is TGTGCCAGTTCAGCTAGCGTCAACGAGCAGTACTTC.

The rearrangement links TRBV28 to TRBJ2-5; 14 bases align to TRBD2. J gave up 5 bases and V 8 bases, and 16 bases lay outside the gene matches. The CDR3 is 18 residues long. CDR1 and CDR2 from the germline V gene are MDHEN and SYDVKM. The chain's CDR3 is CASSPLGTSGSPRETQYF. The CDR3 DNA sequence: TGTGCCAGCTCACCACTCGGGACTAGCGGGAGCCCCCGGGAGACCCAGTACTTC.

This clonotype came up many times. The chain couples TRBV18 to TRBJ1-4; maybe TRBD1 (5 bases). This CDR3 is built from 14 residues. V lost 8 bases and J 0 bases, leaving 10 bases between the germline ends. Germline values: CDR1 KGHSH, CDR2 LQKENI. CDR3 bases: TGTGCCAGCCGGCGGGACGCAACTAATGAAAAACTGTTTTTT. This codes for CASRRDATNEKLFF.

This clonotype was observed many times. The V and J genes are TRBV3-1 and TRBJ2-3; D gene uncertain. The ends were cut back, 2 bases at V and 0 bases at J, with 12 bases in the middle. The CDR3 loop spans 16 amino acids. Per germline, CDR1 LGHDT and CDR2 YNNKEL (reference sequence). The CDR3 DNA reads TGTGCCAGCAGCCAAAGGTTGGCGGTTAGCACAGATACGCAGTATTTT. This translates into CASSQRLAVSTDTQYF.

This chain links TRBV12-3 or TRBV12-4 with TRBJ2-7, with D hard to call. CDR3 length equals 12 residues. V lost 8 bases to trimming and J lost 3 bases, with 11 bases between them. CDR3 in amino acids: CASGPLGYEQYF. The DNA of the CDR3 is TGTGCCAGCGGTCCACTGGGCTACGAGCAGTACTTC.

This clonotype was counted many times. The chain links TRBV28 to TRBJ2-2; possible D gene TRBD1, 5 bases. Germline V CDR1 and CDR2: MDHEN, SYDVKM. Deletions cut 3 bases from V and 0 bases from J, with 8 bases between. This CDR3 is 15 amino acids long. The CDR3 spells CASSFPRANTGELFF. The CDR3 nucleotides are TGTGCCAGCAGTTTTCCCAGGGCGAACACCGGGGAGCTGTTTTTT. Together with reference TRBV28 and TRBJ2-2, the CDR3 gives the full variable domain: DVKVTQSSRYLVKRTGEKVFLECVQDMDHENMFWYRQDPGLGLRLIYFSYDVKMKEKGDIPEGYSVSREKKERFSLILESASTNQTSMYLCASSFPRANTGELFFGEGSRLTVL.

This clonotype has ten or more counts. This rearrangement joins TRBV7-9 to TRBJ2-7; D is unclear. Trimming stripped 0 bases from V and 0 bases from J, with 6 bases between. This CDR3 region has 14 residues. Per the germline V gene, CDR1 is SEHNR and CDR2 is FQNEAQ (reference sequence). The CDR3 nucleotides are TGTGCCAGCAGCTTAGCCCCGGACTCCTACGAGCAGTACTTC. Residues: CASSLAPDSYEQYF.